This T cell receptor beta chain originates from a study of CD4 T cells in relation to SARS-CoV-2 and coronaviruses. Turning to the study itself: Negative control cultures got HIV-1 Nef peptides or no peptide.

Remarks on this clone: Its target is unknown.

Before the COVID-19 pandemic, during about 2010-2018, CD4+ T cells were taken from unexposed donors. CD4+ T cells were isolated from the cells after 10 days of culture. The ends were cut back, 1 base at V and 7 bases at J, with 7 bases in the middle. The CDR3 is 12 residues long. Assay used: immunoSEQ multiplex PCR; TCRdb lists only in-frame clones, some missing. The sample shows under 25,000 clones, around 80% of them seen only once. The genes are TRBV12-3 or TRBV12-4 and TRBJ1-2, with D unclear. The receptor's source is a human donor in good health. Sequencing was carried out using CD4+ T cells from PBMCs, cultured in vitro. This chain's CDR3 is CASSLGRSGYTF. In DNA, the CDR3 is TGTGCCAGCAGTTTAGGCAGATCTGGCTACACCTTC.